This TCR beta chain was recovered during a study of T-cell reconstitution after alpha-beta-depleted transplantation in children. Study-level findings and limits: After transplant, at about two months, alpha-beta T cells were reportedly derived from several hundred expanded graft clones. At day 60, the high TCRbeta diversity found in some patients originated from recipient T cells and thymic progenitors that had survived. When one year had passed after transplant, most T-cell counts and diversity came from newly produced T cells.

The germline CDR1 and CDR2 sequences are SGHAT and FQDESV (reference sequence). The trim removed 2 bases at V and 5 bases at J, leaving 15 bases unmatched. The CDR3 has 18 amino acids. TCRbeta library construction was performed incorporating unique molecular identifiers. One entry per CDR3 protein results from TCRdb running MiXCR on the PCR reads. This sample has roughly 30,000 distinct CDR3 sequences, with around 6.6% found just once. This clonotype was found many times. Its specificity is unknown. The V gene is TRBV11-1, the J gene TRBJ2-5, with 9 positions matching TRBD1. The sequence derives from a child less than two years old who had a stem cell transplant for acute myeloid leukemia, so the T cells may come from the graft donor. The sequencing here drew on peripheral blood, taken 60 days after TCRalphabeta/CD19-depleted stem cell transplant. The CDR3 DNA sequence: TGTGCCAGCAGCTTAAAGATGCGTATAACAGGGGGCTTGGAGACCCAGTACTTC. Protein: CASSLKMRITGGLETQYF.